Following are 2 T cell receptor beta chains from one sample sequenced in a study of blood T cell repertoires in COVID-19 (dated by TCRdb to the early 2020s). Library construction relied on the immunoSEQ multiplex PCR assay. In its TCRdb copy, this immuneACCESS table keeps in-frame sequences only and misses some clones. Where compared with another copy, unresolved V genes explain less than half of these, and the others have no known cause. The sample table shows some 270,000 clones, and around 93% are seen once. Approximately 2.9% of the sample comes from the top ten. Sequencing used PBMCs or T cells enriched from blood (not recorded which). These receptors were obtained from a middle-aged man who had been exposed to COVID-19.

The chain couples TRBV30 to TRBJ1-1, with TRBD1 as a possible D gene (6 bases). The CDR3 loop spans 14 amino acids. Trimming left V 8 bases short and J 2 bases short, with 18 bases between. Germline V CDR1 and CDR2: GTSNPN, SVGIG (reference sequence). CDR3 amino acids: CAAGAGVTNTEAFF. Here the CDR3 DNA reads TGTGCCGCGGGGGCAGGGGTTACCAACACTGAAGCTTTCTTT.

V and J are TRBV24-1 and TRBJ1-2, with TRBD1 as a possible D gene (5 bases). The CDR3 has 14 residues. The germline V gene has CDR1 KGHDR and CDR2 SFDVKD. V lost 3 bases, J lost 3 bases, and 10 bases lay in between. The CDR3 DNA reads TGTGCCACCAGTGATCCGGGGGGTGACTATGGCTACACCTTC. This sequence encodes CATSDPGGDYGYTF.